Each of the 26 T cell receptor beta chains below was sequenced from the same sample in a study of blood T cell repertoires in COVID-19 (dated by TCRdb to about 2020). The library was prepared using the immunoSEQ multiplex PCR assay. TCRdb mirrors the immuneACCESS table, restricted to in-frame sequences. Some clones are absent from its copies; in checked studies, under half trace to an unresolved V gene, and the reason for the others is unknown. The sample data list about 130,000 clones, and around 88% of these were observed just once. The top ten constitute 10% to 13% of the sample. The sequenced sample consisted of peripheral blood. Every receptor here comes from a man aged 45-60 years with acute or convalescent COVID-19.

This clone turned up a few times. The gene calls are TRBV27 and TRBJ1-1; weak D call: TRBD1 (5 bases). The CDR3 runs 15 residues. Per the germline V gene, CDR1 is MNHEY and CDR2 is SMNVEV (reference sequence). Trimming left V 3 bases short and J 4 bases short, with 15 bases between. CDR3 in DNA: TGTGCCAGCAGTTTCCCGCCAGGGAAAGGCACTGAAGCTTTCTTT. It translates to CASSFPPGKGTEAFF.

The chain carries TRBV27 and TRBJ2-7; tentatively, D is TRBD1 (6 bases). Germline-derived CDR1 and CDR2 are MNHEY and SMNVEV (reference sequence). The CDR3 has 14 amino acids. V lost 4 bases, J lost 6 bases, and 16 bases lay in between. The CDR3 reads CASSSWDTRSEQYF. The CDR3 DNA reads TGTGCCAGCAGTTCATGGGACACGAGAAGCGAGCAGTACTTC.

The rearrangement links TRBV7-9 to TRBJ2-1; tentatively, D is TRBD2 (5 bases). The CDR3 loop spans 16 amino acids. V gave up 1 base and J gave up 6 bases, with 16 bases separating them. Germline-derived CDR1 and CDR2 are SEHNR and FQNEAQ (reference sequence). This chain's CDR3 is CASSLDRTSLGNEQFF. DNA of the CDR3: TGTGCCAGCAGCTTAGACCGGACTTCCCTGGGCAATGAGCAGTTCTTC.

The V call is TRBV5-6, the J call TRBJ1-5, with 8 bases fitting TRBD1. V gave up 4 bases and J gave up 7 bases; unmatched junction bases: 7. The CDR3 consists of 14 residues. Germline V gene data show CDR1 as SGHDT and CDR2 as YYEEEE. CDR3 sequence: CASSLGQGRQPQHF. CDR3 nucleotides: TGTGCCAGCAGCCTAGGACAGGGCCGGCAGCCCCAGCATTTT.

The CDR3 loop is CASSRQGAHRTEAFF. The CDR3 coding sequence is TGTGCCAGCAGCCGACAGGGGGCTCATCGCACTGAAGCTTTCTTT. The rearrangement links TRBV28 to TRBJ1-1; 10 positions match TRBD1. The V segment lost 6 bases and the J segment 4 bases; nucleotides outside the gene matches: 8. The CDR3 runs 15 residues. The germline V gene has CDR1 MDHEN and CDR2 SYDVKM.

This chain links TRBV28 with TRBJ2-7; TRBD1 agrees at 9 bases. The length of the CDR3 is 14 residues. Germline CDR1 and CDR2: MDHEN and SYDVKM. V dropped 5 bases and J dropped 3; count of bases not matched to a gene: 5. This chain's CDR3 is CASSIPGQGYEQYF. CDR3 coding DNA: TGTGCCAGCAGTATCCCGGGACAGGGCTACGAGCAGTACTTC.

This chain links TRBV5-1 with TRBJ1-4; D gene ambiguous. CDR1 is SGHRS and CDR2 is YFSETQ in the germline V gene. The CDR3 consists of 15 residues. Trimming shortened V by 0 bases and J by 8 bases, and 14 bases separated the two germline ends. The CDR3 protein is CASSLVEGVSEKLFF. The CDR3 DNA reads TGCGCCAGCAGCTTGGTGGAGGGCGTATCGGAAAAACTGTTTTTT. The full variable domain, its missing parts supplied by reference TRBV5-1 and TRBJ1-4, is KAGVTQTPRYLIKTRGQQVTLSCSPISGHRSVSWYQQTPGQGLQFLFEYFSETQRNKGNFPGRFSGRQFSNSRSEMNVSTLELGDSALYLCASSLVEGVSEKLFFGSGTQLSVL.

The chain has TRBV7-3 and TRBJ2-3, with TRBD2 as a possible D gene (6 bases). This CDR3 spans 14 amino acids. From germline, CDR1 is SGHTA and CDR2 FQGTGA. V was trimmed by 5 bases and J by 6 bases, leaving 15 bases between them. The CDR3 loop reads CASSRRRSGDTQYF. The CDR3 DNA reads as TGTGCCAGCAGCAGGAGGAGGAGCGGGGATACGCAGTATTTT.

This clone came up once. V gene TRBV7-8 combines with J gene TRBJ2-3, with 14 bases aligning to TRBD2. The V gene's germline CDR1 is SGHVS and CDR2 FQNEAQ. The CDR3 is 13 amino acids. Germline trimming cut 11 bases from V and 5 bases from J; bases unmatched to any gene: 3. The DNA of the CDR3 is TGTGCCTCTGGACTAGCGGGGGGAGATACGCAGTATTTT. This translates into CASGLAGGDTQYF. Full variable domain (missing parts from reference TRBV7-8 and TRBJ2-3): GAGVSQSPRYKVAKRGQDVALRCDPISGHVSLFWYQQALGQGPEFLTYFQNEAQLDKSGLPSDRFFAERPEGSVSTLKIQRTQQEDSAVYLCASGLAGGDTQYFGPGTRLTVL.

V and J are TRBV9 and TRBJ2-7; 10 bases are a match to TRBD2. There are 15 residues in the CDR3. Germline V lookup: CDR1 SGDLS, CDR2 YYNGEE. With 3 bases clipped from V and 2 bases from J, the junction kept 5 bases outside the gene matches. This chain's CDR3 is CASSDPSGGAYEQYF. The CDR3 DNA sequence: TGTGCCAGCAGCGATCCTAGCGGGGGCGCCTACGAGCAGTACTTC. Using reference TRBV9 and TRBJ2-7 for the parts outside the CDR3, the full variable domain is DSGVTQTPKHLITATGQRVTLRCSPRSGDLSVYWYQQSLDQGLQFLIQYYNGEERAKGNILERFSAQQFPDLHSELNLSSLELGDSALYFCASSDPSGGAYEQYFGPGTRLTVT.

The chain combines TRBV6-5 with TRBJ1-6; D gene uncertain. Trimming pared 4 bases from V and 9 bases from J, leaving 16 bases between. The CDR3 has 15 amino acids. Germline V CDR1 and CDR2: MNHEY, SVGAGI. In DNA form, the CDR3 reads TGTGCCAGCAGTTCGTTTGGGAGTGCGCCTTCACCCCTCCACTTT. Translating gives CASSSFGSAPSPLHF.

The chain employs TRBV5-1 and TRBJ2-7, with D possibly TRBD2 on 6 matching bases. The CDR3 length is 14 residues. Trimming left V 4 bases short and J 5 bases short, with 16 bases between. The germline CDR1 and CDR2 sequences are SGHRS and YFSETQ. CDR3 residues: CASSRRARQDEQYF. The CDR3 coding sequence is TGCGCCAGCAGCCGGAGGGCAAGGCAAGACGAGCAGTACTTC.

The CDR3, as DNA: TGTGCCAGCAGTTTGGGTCAGTACGGGGGCTACACCTTC. Translating gives CASSLGQYGGYTF. The gene calls are TRBV12-3 or TRBV12-4 and TRBJ1-2; D is undetermined. Trimming cost V 3 bases and J 8 bases, with 13 bases left between them. The CDR3 extends over 13 amino acids.

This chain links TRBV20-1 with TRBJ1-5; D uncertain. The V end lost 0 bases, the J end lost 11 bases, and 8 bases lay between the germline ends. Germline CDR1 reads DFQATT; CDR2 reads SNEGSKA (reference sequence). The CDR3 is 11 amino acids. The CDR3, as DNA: TGCAGTGCTAGAGATAGGAGGGCCCAGCATTTT. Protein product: CSARDRRAQHF.

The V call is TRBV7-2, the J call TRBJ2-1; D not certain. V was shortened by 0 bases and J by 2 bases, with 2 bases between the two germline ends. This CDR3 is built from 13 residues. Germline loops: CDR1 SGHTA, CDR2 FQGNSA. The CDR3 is CASSLATYNEQFF. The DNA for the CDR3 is TGTGCCAGCAGCTTAGCCACCTACAATGAGCAGTTCTTC. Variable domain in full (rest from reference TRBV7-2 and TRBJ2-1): GAGVSQSPSNKVTEKGKDVELRCDPISGHTALYWYRQSLGQGLEFLIYFQGNSAPDKSGLPSDRFSAERTGGSVSTLTIQRTQQEDSAVYLCASSLATYNEQFFGPGTRLTVL.

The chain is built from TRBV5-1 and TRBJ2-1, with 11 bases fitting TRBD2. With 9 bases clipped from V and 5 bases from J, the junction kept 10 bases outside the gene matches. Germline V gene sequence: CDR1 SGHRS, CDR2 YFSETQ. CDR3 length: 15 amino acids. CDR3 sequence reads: CATHMGTSGNNEQFF. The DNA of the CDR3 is TGCGCCACCCACATGGGGACTAGCGGCAACAATGAGCAGTTCTTC.

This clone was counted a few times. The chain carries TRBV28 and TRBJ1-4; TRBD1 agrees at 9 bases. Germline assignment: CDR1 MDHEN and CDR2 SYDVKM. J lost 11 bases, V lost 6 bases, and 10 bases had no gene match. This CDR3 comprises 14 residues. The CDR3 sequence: CASRILGTGYKLFF. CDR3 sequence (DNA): TGTGCCAGCAGGATCCTCGGGACAGGGTATAAACTGTTTTTT.

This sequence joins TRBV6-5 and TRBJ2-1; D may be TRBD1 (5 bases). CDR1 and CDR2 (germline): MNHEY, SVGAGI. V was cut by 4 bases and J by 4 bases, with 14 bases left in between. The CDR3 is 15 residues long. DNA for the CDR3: TGTGCCAGCAGTTCCCCTTCGACAGTATACAATGAGCAGTTCTTC. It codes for CASSSPSTVYNEQFF.

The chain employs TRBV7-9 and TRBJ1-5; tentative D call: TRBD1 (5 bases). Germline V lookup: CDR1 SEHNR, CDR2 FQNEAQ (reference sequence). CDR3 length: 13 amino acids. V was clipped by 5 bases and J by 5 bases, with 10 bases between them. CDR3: CASSPRGHQPQHF. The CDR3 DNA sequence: TGTGCCAGCAGCCCTAGGGGTCATCAGCCCCAGCATTTT.

CDR3 protein: CASRQGSTDTQYF. CDR3 nucleotide sequence: TGTGCCAGCAGGCAGGGATCAACAGATACGCAGTATTTT. The rearrangement links TRBV4-2 to TRBJ2-3; D perhaps matches TRBD1 (5 bases). Looked up from germline, CDR1 is LGHNA and CDR2 is YNFKEQ. CDR3 length equals 13 residues. Trimming left V 6 bases short and J 3 bases short, with 10 bases between.

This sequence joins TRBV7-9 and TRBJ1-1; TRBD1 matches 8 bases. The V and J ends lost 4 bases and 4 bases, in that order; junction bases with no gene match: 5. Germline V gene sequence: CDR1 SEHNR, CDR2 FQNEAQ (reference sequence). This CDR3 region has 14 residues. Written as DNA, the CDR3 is TGTGCCAGCAGCTATATCACAGGGGGCACTGAAGCTTTCTTT. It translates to CASSYITGGTEAFF.

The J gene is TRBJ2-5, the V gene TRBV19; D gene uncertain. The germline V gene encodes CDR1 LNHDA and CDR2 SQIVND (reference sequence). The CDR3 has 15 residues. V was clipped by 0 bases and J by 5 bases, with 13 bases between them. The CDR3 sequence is CASSIEGTRSETQYF. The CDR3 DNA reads TGTGCCAGTAGTATAGAGGGCACCCGGTCGGAGACCCAGTACTTC.

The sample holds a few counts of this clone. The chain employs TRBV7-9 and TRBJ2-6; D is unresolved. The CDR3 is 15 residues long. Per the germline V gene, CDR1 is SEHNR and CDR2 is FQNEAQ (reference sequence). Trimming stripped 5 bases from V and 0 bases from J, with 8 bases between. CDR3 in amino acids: CASSPFSSGANVLTF. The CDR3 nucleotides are TGTGCCAGCAGCCCTTTCTCCTCTGGGGCCAACGTCCTGACTTTC.

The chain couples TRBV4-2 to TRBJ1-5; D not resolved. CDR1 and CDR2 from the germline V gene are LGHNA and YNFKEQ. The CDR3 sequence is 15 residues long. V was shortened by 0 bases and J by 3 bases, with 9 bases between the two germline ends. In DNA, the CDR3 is TGTGCCAGCAGCCAAGAGGCACAGTCCAATCAGCCCCAGCATTTT. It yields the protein CASSQEAQSNQPQHF.

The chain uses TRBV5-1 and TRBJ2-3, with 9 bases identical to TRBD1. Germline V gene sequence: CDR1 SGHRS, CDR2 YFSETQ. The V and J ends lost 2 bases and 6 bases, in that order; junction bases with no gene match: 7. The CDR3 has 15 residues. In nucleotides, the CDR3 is TGCGCCAGCAGCTTAAAGGGGACAGGGAAGGATACGCAGTATTTT. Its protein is CASSLKGTGKDTQYF.

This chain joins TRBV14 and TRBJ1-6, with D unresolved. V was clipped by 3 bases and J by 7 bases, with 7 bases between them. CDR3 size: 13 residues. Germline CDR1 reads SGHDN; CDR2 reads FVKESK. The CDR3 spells CASSQDLNSPLHF. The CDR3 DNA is TGTGCCAGCAGCCAGGACTTGAATTCACCCCTCCACTTT.